This T cell receptor (beta chain) was documented in a study of shared clonotypes between healthy human individuals. The study, taken as a whole, reports: Blood alone was sampled, and tissue repertoires likely differ.

Regarding this clone: Antigen: not known.

Only in-frame clones appear in the TCRdb table, and some are missing; sequencing was by immunoSEQ multiplex PCR. There are 1,500,000 or so clones in the sample; 98% occur only once, and over 0.3% lies in the top ten. The clonotype comes from a man aged 25 to 45 in good health. The specimen sequenced was naive CD4+ T cells sorted from blood. The sample's subset: CD45RA+ positively selected.

The CDR3 DNA reads as TGTGCCAGCAGAGCCTACGTGGGGCCCCAGCATTTT. Translated, it gives CASRAYVGPQHF. This rearrangement joins TRBV2 to TRBJ1-5; D gene ambiguous. Germline V gene sequence: CDR1 SNHLY, CDR2 FYNNEI. The CDR3 is made up of 12 amino acids. Trimming pared 6 bases from V and 9 bases from J, leaving 12 bases between.